What follows describes a single TCR beta chain. TCRdb reprocessed the 5' RACE reads via MiXCR and lists one record per CDR3 protein. This sample has 110,000 or so distinct CDR3 sequences, with approximately 20% found just once. Unseparated into fractions, whole blood served as the source from which total RNA was extracted. The CDR3 is made up of 11 amino acids. Per germline, CDR1 MGHRA and CDR2 YSYEKL. V was pared by 3 bases and J by 3 bases, with 3 bases between. The sample belongs to a study of human T cells and chemical hapten exposure. About the research overall: Minor volume differences among pooled libraries chiefly drove per-sample TCR yield variation.

The genes are TRBV4-1 and TRBJ2-7; the D is unclear. This sequence originates from a human donor in good health. The chain's CDR3 is CASSHSYEQYF. The CDR3 coding sequence is TGCGCCAGCAGCCACAGCTACGAGCAGTACTTC.